The text below deals with one TCR beta chain. It has no known antigen specificity. No qualities accompany the bases; no much larger clone lies one base away. The entry originates in a study of CD8 T cells in Susac syndrome (dated by TCRdb to between 2018 and 2021). General notes on the study: Repertoire sequencing was used to test whether CD8+ T cell activation and differentiation in Susac syndrome was antigen driven.

The V end gives up 1 base and the J end 3 bases, leaving 7 bases in the junction not matched to a gene. CDR1 KGHDR and CDR2 SFDVKD are derived from the germline V gene. From the cysteine up to the phenylalanine, the CDR3 has a length of 16 residues. The DNA shown is the 48-base CDR3, in frame from base 1. RNA was extracted using the RNeasy kit, and about 0.45 to 1 microgram was reverse transcribed with random hexamers. The immunoSEQ multiplex PCR assay, covering 54 Vbeta and 13 Jbeta segments, was used to amplify TCR beta CDR3 regions. PCR amplification bias was corrected using a synthetic template baseline for primer optimization and computational correction. The original pipeline was this. Reads were assigned to V, D and J genes according to IMGT and analyzed in immunoSEQ Analyzer, with only productive sequences retained. To calculate clonality, Shannon entropy was normalized by log2 of the number of productive unique sequences and then subtracted from one. Public and private clones were assessed among the 100 most prevalent clones of each patient and control. A clone was defined as Susac-specific if it was absent from the healthy and MS cohorts, from about a thousand published viral clones and from other ImmuneACCESS disease sequences. Using fastp at Q25 and MiXCR, TCRdb reprocessed the public reads and kept productive beta chains. Duplicate CDR3 protein sequences are folded into a single record with the most common DNA and genes. TCRdb, not the original authors, processed these V and J calls. The sample records approximately 270,000 distinct CDR3 sequences, over 85% of which are singletons. Clones ranked in the top ten supply 0.055% to 0.075% of the sample.

Study-level results and caveats: The number of individuals in the TCR sequencing and HLA analysis was recognized as being relatively small.

Peripheral blood CD8+ and CD4+ T cells from healthy donors, Susac syndrome patients and multiple sclerosis patients were profiled using high-throughput TCR beta sequencing. Treatment-naive patients with stable or active relapsing-remitting disease fulfilling revised McDonald criteria were used as multiple sclerosis controls. Bulk CD8+ and CD4+ T cells were purified magnetically by negative isolation, whereas CD8+ TEMRA cells were enriched by FACS. Blood was collected in EDTA tubes and processed within 24 hours, with PBMCs isolated through density gradient centrifugation. PBMCs intended for TCR sequencing were cryopreserved in liquid nitrogen and thawed later in a water bath at 37 degrees C. Purity of sorted or isolated CD4+, CD8+ and CD8+ TEMRA cells was at least 90%.

This sequence was found in a human donor with multiple sclerosis. The chain links TRBV24-1 with TRBJ2-5, with 7 middle bases fitting TRBD1. Source material: CD4+ T cells from PBMCs. The nucleotides read TGTGCCACCAGTGATTTAAGGTGGGACAGAGAAGAGACCCAGTACTTC. This gives the protein CATSDLRWDREETQYF.